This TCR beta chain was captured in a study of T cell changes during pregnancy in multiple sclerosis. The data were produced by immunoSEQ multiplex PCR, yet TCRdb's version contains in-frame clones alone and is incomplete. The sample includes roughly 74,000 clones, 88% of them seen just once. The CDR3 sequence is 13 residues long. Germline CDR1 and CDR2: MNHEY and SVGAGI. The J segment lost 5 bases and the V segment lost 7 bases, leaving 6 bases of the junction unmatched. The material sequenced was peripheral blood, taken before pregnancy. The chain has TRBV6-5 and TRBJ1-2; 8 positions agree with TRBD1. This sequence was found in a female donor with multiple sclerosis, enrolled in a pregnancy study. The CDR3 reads CASTQTGAYGYTF. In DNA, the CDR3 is TGTGCCAGCACCCAGACAGGGGCGTATGGCTACACCTTC.